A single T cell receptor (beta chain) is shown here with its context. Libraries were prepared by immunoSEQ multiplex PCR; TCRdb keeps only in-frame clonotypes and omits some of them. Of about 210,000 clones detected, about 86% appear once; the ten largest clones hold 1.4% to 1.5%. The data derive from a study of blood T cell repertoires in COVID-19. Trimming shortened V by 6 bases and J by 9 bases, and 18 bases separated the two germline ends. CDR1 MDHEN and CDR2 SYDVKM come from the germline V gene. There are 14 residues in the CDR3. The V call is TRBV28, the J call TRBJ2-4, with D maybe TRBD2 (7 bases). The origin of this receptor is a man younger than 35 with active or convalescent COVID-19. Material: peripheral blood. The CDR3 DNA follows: TGTGCCAGCAGCTCAATCGGGGGGCAGAGCATTCAGTACTTC. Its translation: CASSSIGGQSIQYF.